This T cell receptor (beta chain) was found in a study of blood T cells in healthy people across ages. A sample-barcoded 5' primer and a J-beta primer mix were used in a second PCR of roughly 7 to 11 cycles. TCRdb analysed the 5' RACE reads with MiXCR anew, one entry per CDR3 protein. The sample includes 550,000 to 600,000 distinct CDR3 sequences, 47% of them seen just once. Germline CDR1 reads MNHEY; CDR2 reads SMNVEV (reference sequence). The length of the CDR3 is 15 residues. Trimming cost V 5 bases and J 4 bases, with 12 bases left between them. The source is a man aged 80 or over in good health. Material: blood. The rearrangement uses TRBV27 and TRBJ1-6; D remains ambiguous. The DNA for the CDR3 is TGTGCCAGCAGTCCCGTTTCTGGGTATAATTCACCCCTCCACTTT. The encoded protein is CASSPVSGYNSPLHF.